These T cell receptor beta chains were read from a single sample in a study of metastatic and nonmetastatic thyroid tumors. TCRdb reassembled clones from the PCR reads with MiXCR. The table has roughly 20,000 clones, around 20% seen once; the top ten hold more than 20%. The sequenced material came from blood. The receptors here all came from a male donor with papillary thyroid cancer or a benign thyroid nodule (not recorded which). Some clones in this sample may be carry-over from other donors' samples. Both conserved end residues are trimmed from each CDR3. D genes are given only for firm matches.

v_call	d_call	cdr3_length	cdr3_aa
TRBV6-1	NA	11	ASITGGGSEAF
TRBV28	NA	13	ASSPGLTLAYEQY
TRBV5-8	NA	13	ASSLAQGFTYEQY
TRBV28	NA	11	ASSLGQGYEQY
TRBV4-1	NA	11	ASSQVLLDTQY
TRBV2	TRBD2	12	ASSDLAGGETQY
TRBV5-1	NA	14	ASSLEGLPYQETQY
TRBV27	TRBD2	13	ASSAGGGSYNEQF
TRBV7-7	TRBD1	11	ASSPRQGGRAF
TRBV28	NA	13	ASSSPPGLTDTQY
TRBV5-1	NA	14	ASSLAPAGSPYEQY
TRBV9	NA	14	ASSPEPGRSNEKLF
TRBV28	TRBD1	12	ASSIGQGRNEQY
TRBV28	TRBD2	16	AASPLDRLLSGKNEQF
TRBV24-1	TRBD1	12	ATSAGQGLTEAF
TRBV27	TRBD2	13	ASSLLAGGFYEQY
TRBV4-3	NA	10	ASSLRGGQQF
TRBV5-6	NA	12	ASSGVQVSYEQY